This is a list of T cell receptor beta chains from one sample in a study of cytomegalovirus exposure and HLA in healthy donors. The data were produced by immunoSEQ multiplex PCR, yet TCRdb's version contains in-frame clones alone and is incomplete. Here the sample spans approximately 190,000 clones, roughly an eighth being singletons. Material for sequencing was PBMCs. All receptors come from a man between 50 and 59 years old in good health and CMV-seropositive. Each CDR3 is given with its conserved first and last residue. The D gene is left open where the match is weak. Only some rows state a clone size, as once, few, many or a class for expanded clones.

j_call | clone_size | d_call | v_call | cdr3_nt | cdr3_aa
TRBJ2-7 | few | NA | TRBV2 | TGTGCCAGCAGTTCTCGGGGACACTACGAGCAGTACTTC | CASSSRGHYEQYF
TRBJ1-5 | few | NA | TRBV5-4 | TGTGCCAGCAGCTTCTCGGGGAGCAATCAGCCCCAGCATTTT | CASSFSGSNQPQHF
TRBJ1-1 | few | TRBD1 | TRBV27 | TGTGCCAGCAGTCCCCTGGGGACAGGGGGTACAGCTTTCTTT | CASSPLGTGGTAFF
TRBJ1-1 | few | TRBD1 | TRBV6-1 | TGTGCCACCAGGGACAGATTGAACACTGAAGCTTTCTTT | CATRDRLNTEAFF
TRBJ1-6 | NA | TRBD1 | TRBV2 | TGTGCCAGCAGTGACACGGGACAGGGGACGTACTTT | CASSDTGQGTYF
TRBJ1-5 | NA | NA | TRBV18 | TGTGCCAGCTCACCCGACGGGTTGAGCAATCAGCCCCAGCATTTT | CASSPDGLSNQPQHF
TRBJ1-3 | few | NA | TRBV7-9 | TGTGCCAGCAGCTTAGGAGGTGGAAACACCATATATTTT | CASSLGGGNTIYF
TRBJ2-5 | few | TRBD2 | TRBV9 | TGTGCCAGCAGCGTAGAAGCGGGGGGTCGGGAGACCCAGTACTTC | CASSVEAGGRETQYF
TRBJ1-1 | few | NA | TRBV6-6 | TGTGCCAGCAGTCGCAGACAGTTGAACACTGAAGCTTTCTTT | CASSRRQLNTEAFF
TRBJ2-5 | few | NA | TRBV5-6 | TGTGCCAGCAGCTTGGTGGCCTCCGGGGAGACCCAGTACTTC | CASSLVASGETQYF
TRBJ2-7 | NA | TRBD1 | TRBV5-5 | TGTGCCAGCAGCTTCCGGGACAGAATTTACGAGCAGTACTTC | CASSFRDRIYEQYF
TRBJ1-3 | NA | NA | TRBV2 | TGTGCCAGCAGTCGACAGCGCTCTGGAAACACCATATATTTT | CASSRQRSGNTIYF
TRBJ1-1 | NA | TRBD1 | TRBV7-2 | TGTGCCAGCAGCCTATCGGGGGGGGGACAGCGTCCAATCTTT | CASSLSGGGQRPIF
TRBJ1-1 | NA | NA | TRBV13 | TGTGCCAGCAGCTTAGGAGGGGAACTTTACACTGAAGCTTTCTTT | CASSLGGELYTEAFF
TRBJ2-5 | few | TRBD2 | TRBV6-5 | TGTGCCAGCAGTTGGCGGGGGAGCCAAGAGACCCAGTACTTC | CASSWRGSQETQYF
TRBJ2-3 | NA | NA | TRBV30 | TGTGCCTGGAGCCTATACGAGTCTAGCACAGATACGCAGTATTTT | CAWSLYESSTDTQYF
TRBJ1-6 | few | NA | TRBV21-1 | TGTGCCAGCAGCAAAGATGGGACAGGGCTTTCACCCCTCCACTTT | CASSKDGTGLSPLHF
TRBJ2-7 | few | TRBD1 | TRBV6-1 | TGTGCCAGCAGTGAACACGGACAGGGCTACGAGCAGTACTTC | CASSEHGQGYEQYF
TRBJ1-2 | NA | TRBD1 | TRBV11-3 | TGTGCCAGCAGCTGGACCGGGACAGGGGGTGGCTACACCTTC | CASSWTGTGGGYTF
TRBJ1-3 | few | NA | TRBV6-5 | TGTGCCAGCACTCCGACAGGCTTAGGGGGCACCATATATTTT | CASTPTGLGGTIYF
TRBJ2-1 | NA | NA | TRBV29-1 | TGCAGCGTTGAGGGGGGGCTAGACAATGAGCAGTTCTTC | CSVEGGLDNEQFF
TRBJ1-5 | once | TRBD1 | TRBV6-6 | TGTGCCAGCAGTCTCAGACAGGGACATCAGCACCAGCATTTT | CASSLRQGHQHQHF
TRBJ1-2 | few | TRBD1 | TRBV30 | TGTGCCTGGAGTGTACTGGCAGGGGGTAACTATGGCTACACCTTC | CAWSVLAGGNYGYTF
TRBJ2-1 | NA | TRBD2 | TRBV2 | TGTGCCAGCAGGGAAGGGACTAGCGCTTACAATGAGCAGTTCTTC | CASREGTSAYNEQFF
TRBJ2-7 | NA | NA | TRBV5-1 | TGCGCCAGCAGCTTCCGAGGGGGGGACTACGAGCAGTACTTC | CASSFRGGDYEQYF
TRBJ2-1 | NA | TRBD1 | TRBV19 | TGTGCCAGTAGCTTAAGGACAGGGGACCTATACAATGAGCAGTTCTTC | CASSLRTGDLYNEQFF
TRBJ2-1 | once | NA | TRBV5-4 | TGTGCCAGCAGCTTGACGGGTAGGTCCTACAATGAGCAGTTCTTC | CASSLTGRSYNEQFF
TRBJ1-2 | NA | TRBD1 | TRBV28 | TGTGCCAGCACCCCCCGGGCGGGGCAGGGGGGCTATGGCTACACCTTC | CASTPRAGQGGYGYTF
TRBJ2-1 | few | NA | TRBV6-5 | TGTGCCAGCAGTATAGGGACATTAACCTACAATGAGCAGTTCTTC | CASSIGTLTYNEQFF
TRBJ1-2 | NA | TRBD1 | TRBV15 | TGTGCCACCAGCCGAGACAGGGTCTCTGGCTACACCTTC | CATSRDRVSGYTF
TRBJ2-7 | NA | NA | TRBV30 | TGTGCCTGGAGTAGCCCCAGAGGGGGCGAGCAGTACTTC | CAWSSPRGGEQYF
TRBJ2-5 | NA | NA | TRBV10-3 | TGTGCCATCAGTGAGCCTGGGAGGATCCCGGAGACCCAGTACTTC | CAISEPGRIPETQYF
TRBJ2-7 | NA | TRBD1 | TRBV7-3 | TGTGCCAGCAGCTTAAGGGGACAGCTCTCCTACGAGCAGTACTTC | CASSLRGQLSYEQYF
TRBJ1-2 | NA | NA | TRBV19 | TGTGCCAGTAGTGCAGGGGCTAAATATGGCTACACCTTC | CASSAGAKYGYTF
TRBJ2-7 | NA | NA | TRBV7-6 | TGTGCCAGCAGCTTAGTATCCGGCCAGGGGCAATCCTACGAGCAGTACTTC | CASSLVSGQGQSYEQYF
TRBJ2-1 | few | NA | TRBV7-2 | TGTGCCAGCAGGGTAGTGGGGGGGCCGGGCAATGAGCAGTTCTTC | CASRVVGGPGNEQFF
TRBJ2-1 | NA | TRBD2 | TRBV19 | TGTGCCAGTAGTGTGACGGGGGGGGACAATGAGCAGTTCTTC | CASSVTGGDNEQFF
TRBJ2-5 | few | NA | TRBV2 | TGTGCCAGCGGGTTAGCCAAAGGGGCCCAGTACTTC | CASGLAKGAQYF
TRBJ2-5 | NA | TRBD1 | TRBV19 | TGTGCCAGTAGTACCGACAGGGAGGAGACCCAGTACTTC | CASSTDREETQYF